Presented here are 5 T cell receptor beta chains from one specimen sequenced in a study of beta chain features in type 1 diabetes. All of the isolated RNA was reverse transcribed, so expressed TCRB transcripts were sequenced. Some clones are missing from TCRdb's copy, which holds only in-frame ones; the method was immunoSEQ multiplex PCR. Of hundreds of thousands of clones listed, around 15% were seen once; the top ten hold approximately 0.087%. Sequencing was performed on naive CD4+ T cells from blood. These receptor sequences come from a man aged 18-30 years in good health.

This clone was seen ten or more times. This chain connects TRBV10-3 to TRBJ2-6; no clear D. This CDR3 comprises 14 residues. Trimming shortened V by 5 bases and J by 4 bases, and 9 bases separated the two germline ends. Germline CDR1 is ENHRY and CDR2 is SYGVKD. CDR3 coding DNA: TGTGCCATCAGTCCTCCGACAGGGGCCAACGTCCTGACTTTC. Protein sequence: CAISPPTGANVLTF.

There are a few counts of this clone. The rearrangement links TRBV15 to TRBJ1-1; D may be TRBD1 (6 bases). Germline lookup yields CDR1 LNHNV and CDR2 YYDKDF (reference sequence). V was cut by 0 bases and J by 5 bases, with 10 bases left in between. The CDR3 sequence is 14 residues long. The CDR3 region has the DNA TGTGCCACCAGCAGAGAGGGGGGGCTGACTGAAGCTTTCTTT. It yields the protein CATSREGGLTEAFF.

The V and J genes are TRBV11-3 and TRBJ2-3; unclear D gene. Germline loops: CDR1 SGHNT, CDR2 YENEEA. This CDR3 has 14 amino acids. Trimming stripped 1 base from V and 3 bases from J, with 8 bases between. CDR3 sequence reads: CASSLGSATDTQYF. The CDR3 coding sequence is TGTGCCAGCAGCTTAGGCTCCGCTACAGATACGCAGTATTTT.

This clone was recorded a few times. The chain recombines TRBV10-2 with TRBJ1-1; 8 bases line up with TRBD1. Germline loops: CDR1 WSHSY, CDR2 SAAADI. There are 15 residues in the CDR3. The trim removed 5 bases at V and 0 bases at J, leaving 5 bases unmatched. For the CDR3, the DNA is TGCGCCAGCAGTTCCGGGACAGGAATGAACACTGAAGCTTTCTTT. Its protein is CASSSGTGMNTEAFF.

Here the CDR3 reads CASSRLRDRESQWRRDTEAFF. The CDR3 DNA sequence: TGTGCCAGCAGCCGATTGCGGGACCGCGAGTCCCAGTGGCGGAGGGACACTGAAGCTTTCTTT. The V gene is TRBV7-8, the J gene TRBJ1-1; the D gene is possibly TRBD1 (5 bases). V was pared by 5 bases and J by 3 bases, with 34 bases between. The CDR3 loop spans 21 amino acids. CDR1 and CDR2 (germline): SGHVS, FQNEAQ.